These T cell receptor beta chains were read from a single sample in a study of CD8 T cells in ankylosing spondylitis. MiXCR, run by TCRdb on the 5' RACE reads, gives a single entry per CDR3 protein. The sample records 220,000 or so distinct CDR3 sequences, about 10% being singletons. The material sequenced was blood, either unsorted or a sorted T cell fraction (not recorded which). The receptors derive from a male donor with ankylosing spondylitis or in good health (not recorded which). Each CDR3 is given with its conserved first and last residue. Each record gives: clone size, D gene, J gene, V gene, CDR3 protein, CDR3 DNA. D genes are given only for firm matches. Some rows mark clone size as missing; the rest say once, few, many or name a class of expanded clone.

size: few
D: .
J: TRBJ2-2
V: TRBV5-1
CDR3: CASSLQPGHGGELFF
DNA: TGCGCCAGCAGCTTGCAGCCAGGGCATGGCGGGGAGCTGTTTTTT

size: .
D: .
J: TRBJ1-6
V: TRBV9
CDR3: CASSERAGTNSPLHF
DNA: TGTGCCAGCAGCGAAAGGGCAGGGACAAATTCACCCCTCCACTTT

size: many
D: .
J: TRBJ2-5
V: TRBV29-1
CDR3: CSVEGLVGLGETQYF
DNA: TGCAGCGTTGAAGGGTTGGTGGGGCTGGGAGAGACCCAGTACTTC

size: few
D: .
J: TRBJ2-5
V: TRBV7-2
CDR3: CASSLIRDGTQYF
DNA: TGTGCCAGCAGCTTAATCCGGGACGGGACCCAGTACTTC

size: many
D: .
J: TRBJ1-1
V: TRBV12-3/TRBV12-4
CDR3: CASSLVGGSTEAFF
DNA: TGTGCCAGCAGTTTGGTAGGAGGGTCCACTGAAGCTTTCTTT

size: few
D: TRBD1
J: TRBJ2-7
V: TRBV7-2
CDR3: CASSYRQGPYEQYF
DNA: TGTGCCAGCAGCTATAGACAGGGTCCCTACGAGCAGTACTTC

size: few
D: TRBD2
J: TRBJ2-1
V: TRBV6-4
CDR3: CASSDSSGGAGEQFF
DNA: TGTGCCAGCAGTGACTCCTCCGGGGGGGCCGGTGAGCAGTTCTTC

size: many
D: TRBD1
J: TRBJ1-2
V: TRBV5-1
CDR3: CASTPGTGRYGYTF
DNA: TGCGCCAGCACCCCGGGGACAGGGCGTTATGGCTACACCTTC

size: many
D: .
J: TRBJ2-2
V: TRBV9
CDR3: CASSVFGSGELFF
DNA: TGTGCCAGCAGCGTATTCGGGAGCGGGGAGCTGTTTTTT

size: .
D: .
J: TRBJ2-7
V: TRBV21-1
CDR3: CASSKGQVPDPHEQYF
DNA: TGTGCCAGCAGCAAAGGACAAGTACCCGATCCCCACGAGCAGTACTTC

size: many
D: .
J: TRBJ1-4
V: TRBV7-8
CDR3: CASSPGQNFEKLFF
DNA: TGTGCCAGCAGCCCGGGACAAAACTTTGAAAAACTGTTTTTT

size: many
D: .
J: TRBJ2-3
V: TRBV7-8
CDR3: CASQIGGGPGAPDTQYF
DNA: TGTGCCAGCCAGATAGGCGGCGGTCCGGGGGCCCCGGATACGCAGTATTTT

size: many
D: .
J: TRBJ2-7
V: TRBV18
CDR3: CASSQGNAYEQYF
DNA: TGTGCCAGCTCGCAGGGAAATGCCTACGAGCAGTACTTC

size: .
D: TRBD1
J: TRBJ1-2
V: TRBV19
CDR3: CASSTGQGRGYTF
DNA: TGTGCCAGTAGCACAGGACAGGGAAGAGGCTACACCTTC

size: .
D: .
J: TRBJ2-5
V: TRBV9
CDR3: CASSEGFLQRETQYF
DNA: TGTGCCAGCAGCGAAGGATTCCTCCAGCGAGAGACCCAGTACTTC

size: once
D: .
J: TRBJ2-5
V: TRBV7-2
CDR3: CASSLVSEEWETQYF
DNA: TGTGCCAGCAGCTTAGTCTCTGAGGAGTGGGAGACCCAGTACTTC

size: many
D: TRBD2
J: TRBJ2-3
V: TRBV15
CDR3: CATSRDRRTSGGGDTQYF
DNA: TGTGCCACCAGCAGAGATCGTAGGACTAGCGGGGGGGGCGATACGCAGTATTTT

size: many
D: .
J: TRBJ1-2
V: TRBV29-1
CDR3: CSVATGSDYGYTF
DNA: TGCAGCGTGGCCACAGGGTCGGACTATGGCTACACCTTC

size: few
D: .
J: TRBJ1-1
V: TRBV7-3
CDR3: CASSSNRRATEAFF
DNA: TGTGCCAGCAGCTCTAACCGACGGGCCACTGAAGCTTTCTTT

size: many
D: TRBD1
J: TRBJ1-4
V: TRBV7-2
CDR3: CASSLEGQVNEKLFF
DNA: TGTGCCAGCAGCTTAGAAGGACAGGTTAATGAAAAACTGTTTTTT

size: many
D: .
J: TRBJ1-5
V: TRBV19
CDR3: CASSPRPRGGQPQHF
DNA: TGTGCCAGTAGTCCCCGGCCCCGGGGGGGGCAGCCCCAGCATTTT

size: few
D: .
J: TRBJ2-5
V: TRBV20-1
CDR3: CSGPPQNKETQYF
DNA: TGCAGTGGGCCGCCTCAGAACAAAGAGACCCAGTACTTC

size: .
D: .
J: TRBJ2-1
V: TRBV7-9
CDR3: CASTLLNEQFF
DNA: TGTGCCAGCACTTTGCTCAATGAGCAGTTCTTC

size: many
D: TRBD2
J: TRBJ2-7
V: TRBV5-6
CDR3: CASSRMTSGPYEQYF
DNA: TGTGCCAGCAGCCGCATGACTAGCGGACCCTACGAGCAGTACTTC

size: many
D: .
J: TRBJ1-2
V: TRBV15
CDR3: CATSRERTSAGGYTF
DNA: TGTGCCACCAGCAGAGAGAGGACGTCGGCGGGTGGCTACACCTTC

size: few
D: .
J: TRBJ1-2
V: TRBV20-1
CDR3: CSARIDSNYGYTF
DNA: TGCAGTGCTAGAATTGACAGTAACTATGGCTACACCTTC

size: few
D: .
J: TRBJ2-2
V: TRBV7-3
CDR3: CASSLTLKGGIGTGELFF
DNA: TGTGCCAGCAGCTTAACGTTAAAGGGGGGTATAGGCACCGGGGAGCTGTTTTTT

size: .
D: TRBD2
J: TRBJ2-3
V: TRBV10-3
CDR3: CAISISGGPTDTQYF
DNA: TGTGCCATCTCCATTAGCGGGGGGCCCACAGATACGCAGTATTTT

size: .
D: TRBD2
J: TRBJ2-1
V: TRBV4-1
CDR3: CASSQDAGGAYNEQFF
DNA: TGCGCCAGCAGCCAAGATGCGGGGGGCGCCTACAATGAGCAGTTCTTC

size: many
D: .
J: TRBJ1-5
V: TRBV2
CDR3: CASSESRGNNQPQHF
DNA: TGTGCCAGCAGTGAGAGTCGGGGGAACAATCAGCCCCAGCATTTT

size: many
D: .
J: TRBJ2-1
V: TRBV7-2
CDR3: CASAGGYNEQFF
DNA: TGTGCCAGCGCTGGGGGATACAATGAGCAGTTCTTC

size: few
D: TRBD2
J: TRBJ2-3
V: TRBV20-1
CDR3: CSARELAGLRSADTQYF
DNA: TGCAGTGCTAGGGAGCTAGCGGGGCTTAGGTCCGCAGATACGCAGTATTTT

size: many
D: TRBD2
J: TRBJ2-1
V: TRBV20-1
CDR3: CSALARGGTALDEQFF
DNA: TGCAGTGCCCTTGCCCGCGGGGGGACCGCCTTGGATGAGCAGTTCTTC

size: many
D: .
J: TRBJ2-5
V: TRBV5-1
CDR3: CASSLGGGTQETQYF
DNA: TGCGCCAGCAGCTTGGGAGGCGGAACTCAAGAGACCCAGTACTTC

size: many
D: .
J: TRBJ2-5
V: TRBV7-2
CDR3: CASSSHREETQYF
DNA: TGTGCCAGCAGCTCGCACAGAGAAGAGACCCAGTACTTC

size: few
D: .
J: TRBJ2-1
V: TRBV30
CDR3: CAWRPYNEQFF
DNA: TGTGCCTGGCGACCTTACAATGAGCAGTTCTTC

size: .
D: TRBD2
J: TRBJ2-1
V: TRBV20-1
CDR3: CSASFSLAGSNEQFF
DNA: TGCAGTGCTAGTTTTTCGCTAGCGGGGAGCAATGAGCAGTTCTTC

size: many
D: .
J: TRBJ2-3
V: TRBV20-1
CDR3: CSARSGRTDTQYF
DNA: TGCAGTGCTAGGAGCGGCCGCACAGATACGCAGTATTTT

size: few
D: TRBD2
J: TRBJ2-1
V: TRBV25-1
CDR3: CASSEWQKLAGACDEQFF
DNA: TGTGCCAGCAGTGAATGGCAAAAACTAGCGGGGGCGTGTGATGAGCAGTTCTTC

size: .
D: .
J: TRBJ2-7
V: TRBV3-1
CDR3: CASSQDLSIPYEQYF
DNA: TGTGCCAGCAGCCAAGATCTTTCGATCCCCTACGAGCAGTACTTC

size: .
D: TRBD1
J: TRBJ1-1
V: TRBV11-2
CDR3: CASSSRALKIGGHTEAFF
DNA: TGTGCCAGCAGCTCCCGGGCCCTAAAAATAGGGGGCCACACTGAAGCTTTCTTT

size: .
D: TRBD2
J: TRBJ2-3
V: TRBV20-1
CDR3: CSASTSGGADTQYF
DNA: TGCAGTGCTAGCACGAGCGGGGGGGCAGATACGCAGTATTTT

size: many
D: .
J: TRBJ2-7
V: TRBV5-6
CDR3: CASSIFTGQSLYEQYF
DNA: TGTGCCAGCAGCATCTTTACCGGACAGTCCCTCTACGAGCAGTACTTC

size: .
D: TRBD1
J: TRBJ2-7
V: TRBV5-1
CDR3: CASNRGQAYEQYF
DNA: TGCGCCAGCAACCGTGGACAGGCCTACGAGCAGTACTTC

size: few
D: .
J: TRBJ2-7
V: TRBV20-1
CDR3: CSARKPGPNEQYF
DNA: TGCAGTGCTAGAAAACCGGGTCCCAACGAGCAGTACTTC

size: many
D: .
J: TRBJ2-4
V: TRBV20-1
CDR3: CSASDRAKNIQYF
DNA: TGCAGTGCTTCCGACAGGGCCAAAAACATTCAGTACTTC

size: many
D: .
J: TRBJ2-3
V: TRBV6-6
CDR3: CASSFKDTQYF
DNA: TGTGCCAGCAGTTTTAAAGATACGCAGTATTTT

size: many
D: .
J: TRBJ2-3
V: TRBV5-1
CDR3: CASSLTATLQADTQYF
DNA: TGCGCCAGCAGCTTGACTGCTACCCTTCAGGCGGATACGCAGTATTTT

size: many
D: .
J: TRBJ2-5
V: TRBV7-8
CDR3: CASSRDLAETQYF
DNA: TGTGCCAGCAGCCGTGACCTCGCAGAGACCCAGTACTTC

size: few
D: .
J: TRBJ1-1
V: TRBV3-1
CDR3: CASSQVQFLYTEAFF
DNA: TGTGCCAGCAGCCAAGTTCAGTTCCTATACACTGAAGCTTTCTTT

size: many
D: TRBD1
J: TRBJ2-1
V: TRBV6-5
CDR3: CASSYFTGGIDEQFF
DNA: TGTGCCAGCAGTTACTTTACAGGGGGCATAGATGAGCAGTTCTTC

size: many
D: .
J: TRBJ1-2
V: TRBV27
CDR3: CASSSLGHGYTF
DNA: TGTGCCAGCAGTTCCCTGGGGCATGGCTACACCTTC

size: many
D: .
J: TRBJ1-4
V: TRBV6-1
CDR3: CASKRAGLVEKLFF
DNA: TGTGCCAGCAAACGGGCAGGCCTCGTTGAAAAACTGTTTTTT

size: many
D: TRBD2
J: TRBJ2-1
V: TRBV10-3
CDR3: CAISGGSGGGFDEQFF
DNA: TGTGCCATCAGTGGGGGTAGCGGGGGGGGTTTTGATGAGCAGTTCTTC

size: many
D: TRBD2
J: TRBJ2-1
V: TRBV7-9
CDR3: CASSPSGGEQFF
DNA: TGTGCCAGCAGCCCTAGCGGGGGTGAGCAGTTCTTC

size: many
D: .
J: TRBJ2-3
V: TRBV10-2
CDR3: CASSESGSTDTQYF
DNA: TGCGCCAGCAGTGAGTCCGGGAGCACAGATACGCAGTATTTT

size: many
D: .
J: TRBJ2-5
V: TRBV5-8
CDR3: CASSFSANQETQYF
DNA: TGTGCCAGCAGCTTCTCAGCGAACCAAGAGACCCAGTACTTC

size: many
D: TRBD2
J: TRBJ2-4
V: TRBV2
CDR3: CASETSGGWSKNIQYF
DNA: TGTGCCAGCGAAACTAGCGGGGGGTGGTCCAAAAACATTCAGTACTTC

size: many
D: .
J: TRBJ2-3
V: TRBV5-1
CDR3: CASSLDLDTQYF
DNA: TGCGCCAGCAGCTTAGACTTGGATACGCAGTATTTT

size: many
D: .
J: TRBJ2-3
V: TRBV3-1
CDR3: CASSSPGPSFSTDTQYF
DNA: TGTGCCAGCAGCTCTCCAGGCCCTAGCTTCAGCACAGATACGCAGTATTTT